These 11 T cell receptor beta chains were all obtained from the same sample, sequenced in a study of CD8+CD57+ T cells in acquired aplastic anemia. CDR3 and TCR beta VDJ profiling relied on a genomic DNA template. TCRdb reanalysed the reads using MiXCR and keeps one entry per CDR3 protein. Of 180,000 or so distinct CDR3 sequences listed, approximately 46% are singletons. Material: sorted CD4+, CD8+, or CD8+CD57+ T cells (not recorded which) from PBMCs. Receptors originate from a human donor in good health.

This chain links TRBV19 with TRBJ1-5, with D maybe TRBD1 (5 bases). The V end lost 3 bases, the J end lost 4 bases, and 10 bases lay between the germline ends. The CDR3 covers 14 residues. The germline CDR1 and CDR2 sequences are LNHDA and SQIVND (reference sequence). This CDR3 reads CASSIAGTNQPQHF. CDR3 DNA sequence: TGTGCCAGTAGTATTGCAGGGACGAATCAGCCCCAGCATTTT.

This clonotype has just one count. Here the CDR3 DNA reads TGTGCCAGCAGCATGGGACAGGGCGATAATTCACCCCTCCACTTT. Its protein product is CASSMGQGDNSPLHF. This chain joins TRBV7-9 and TRBJ1-6, with 9 nucleotides matching TRBD1. The CDR3 is made up of 15 amino acids. V lost 5 bases to trimming and J lost 5 bases; unmatched junction nucleotides: 4. Germline V gives CDR1 SEHNR, CDR2 FQNEAQ (reference sequence). The full variable domain, its missing parts supplied by reference TRBV7-9 and TRBJ1-6, is DTGVSQNPRHKITKRGQNVTFRCDPISEHNRLYWYRQTLGQGPEFLTYFQNEAQLEKSRLLSDRFSAERPKGSFSTLEIQRTEQGDSAMYLCASSMGQGDNSPLHFGNGTRLTVT.

At least ten counts were recorded for this clonotype. The chain has TRBV6-1 and TRBJ1-2; D not resolved. V gave up 2 bases and J gave up 0 bases, with 13 bases separating them. The CDR3 length is 16 residues. From germline, CDR1 is MNHNS and CDR2 SASEGT. The CDR3 loop is CASSENGGGSNYGYTF. The CDR3 DNA reads TGTGCCAGCAGTGAAAACGGTGGAGGATCTAACTATGGCTACACCTTC.

CDR3 protein: CASSWDRRYEQYF. Written as DNA, the CDR3 is TGTGCCAGCAGCTGGGACAGGCGCTACGAGCAGTACTTC. This chain links TRBV7-9 with TRBJ2-7; TRBD1 aligns across 8 bases. With 4 bases clipped from V and 3 bases from J, the junction kept 2 bases outside the gene matches. The CDR3 sequence is 13 residues long. In germline, CDR1 is SEHNR, CDR2 FQNEAQ (reference sequence).

V is TRBV24-1 and J is TRBJ2-7; TRBD1 agrees at 11 bases. After removal of 8 bases from V and 1 base from J, the junction contained 6 bases not matched to a gene. Per germline, CDR1 KGHDR and CDR2 SFDVKD. The CDR3 has 15 amino acids. The CDR3 coding sequence is TGTGCCACCAACTGGGGGGACAGGGGGTCCTACGAGCAGTACTTC. The encoded protein is CATNWGDRGSYEQYF.

Concerning this clonotype itself: A much larger clone differs from this one at a single base, so this may be a read error. This chain uses TRBV7-3 with TRBJ2-1; 9 bases match TRBD2. The germline V gene encodes CDR1 SGHTA and CDR2 FQGTGA. There are 16 residues in the CDR3. V trimming: 8 bases; J trimming: 6 bases; junction bases outside the gene matches: 14. CDR3 DNA: TGTGCCAGCGCCCCTAGCGGGACCCCGGCCTGCAATGAGCAGTTCTTC. The encoded protein is CASAPSGTPACNEQFF.

CDR3 sequence: CSAILAGKPDTQYF. The CDR3 nucleotides are TGCAGTGCTATCCTAGCGGGAAAACCAGATACGCAGTATTTT. This sequence joins TRBV20-1 and TRBJ2-3; 9 nucleotides agree with TRBD2. This CDR3 has 14 amino acids. Germline trimming cut 4 bases from V and 4 bases from J; bases unmatched to any gene: 6. CDR1 is DFQATT and CDR2 is SNEGSKA in the germline V gene (reference sequence).

The chain joins TRBV6-1 to TRBJ1-2; D is unclear. Trimming stripped 2 bases from V and 8 bases from J, with 18 bases between. Per germline, CDR1 MNHNS and CDR2 SASEGT. The CDR3 is made up of 15 amino acids. DNA of the CDR3: TGTGCCAGCAGTGAAAATCTGGTGAACCCTGAAGGCTACACCTTC. Encoded protein: CASSENLVNPEGYTF.

This clonotype came up many times. J is TRBJ1-1 and V is TRBV7-2, with 10 bases identical to TRBD1. This CDR3 comprises 16 residues. Germline V gene data show CDR1 as SGHTA and CDR2 as FQGNSA. J was trimmed by 5 bases and V by 1 base; bases with no gene match: 7. The CDR3 reads CASSLVGTGAKTEAFF. CDR3 nucleotide sequence: TGTGCCAGCAGCTTAGTCGGGACAGGGGCCAAGACTGAAGCTTTCTTT. The entire variable domain, with the rest obtained from reference TRBV7-2 and TRBJ1-1, is as follows: GAGVSQSPSNKVTEKGKDVELRCDPISGHTALYWYRQSLGQGLEFLIYFQGNSAPDKSGLPSDRFSAERTGGSVSTLTIQRTQQEDSAVYLCASSLVGTGAKTEAFFGQGTRLTVV.

The V and J genes are TRBV6-4 and TRBJ2-3; D remains unclear. From germline, CDR1 is MRHNA and CDR2 SNTAGT. The CDR3 is 15 residues long. V dropped 3 bases and J dropped 0 bases, with 10 bases sitting between them. DNA of the CDR3: TGTGCCAGCAGTGATGATTCTTCTAGCACAGATACGCAGTATTTT. Protein product: CASSDDSSSTDTQYF.

This chain connects TRBV19 to TRBJ2-1; maybe TRBD2 (6 bases). The CDR3 has 16 amino acids. The V gene's germline CDR1 is LNHDA and CDR2 SQIVND (reference sequence). Deletions cut 4 bases from V and 9 bases from J, with 22 bases between. The CDR3 coding sequence is TGTGCCAGTAGTACCCGGGGGTTTGAGTGGATGGGTGAGCAGTTCTTC. Amino acid sequence: CASSTRGFEWMGEQFF.